This T cell receptor beta chain emerged from a study of shared clonotypes between healthy human individuals. In its sample, this clone was seen once. Profiled with immunoSEQ multiplex PCR; TCRdb holds only in-frame clones, not every one. The sample has about 1.9 million clones, 80% to 95% seen once. Germline V gives CDR1 LGHNT, CDR2 FRNRAP. This CDR3 has 14 residues. The V gene lost 7 bases and the J gene lost 3 bases, with 16 bases spanning the gap. Terminally differentiated effector memory CD45RA+ cells were excluded by CCR7 positive selection of CD45RO-negative cells. The origin of this receptor is a man between 18 and 35 years old in good health. Some clones in this sample may be carry-over from other donors' samples. V and J are TRBV12-5 and TRBJ2-7; TRBD2 is a possible D gene (5 bases). The sequenced sample consisted of naive CD8+ T cells from PBMCs. The CDR3 reads CASAPGVSSYEQYF. The CDR3 nucleotides read TGTGCTAGTGCCCCCGGGGTTTCGAGCTACGAGCAGTACTTC.